This is a list of T cell receptor beta chains from one sample in a study of blood T cells in healthy people across ages. TCRdb itself ran the 5' RACE reads through MiXCR, one entry per CDR3 protein. Here the sample spans over 500,000 distinct CDR3 sequences, 52% being singletons. Sequenced input: blood. These receptors were obtained from a woman aged 80 or over in good health. Both conserved end residues are part of each CDR3. D genes are given only for firm matches. Clone size is shown for a subset of rows, as once, few, many or a class of expanded clone.

-,TRBD2,TRBJ2-7,TRBV10-3,CAISESSGTYNEQYF,TGTGCCATCAGTGAGTCTAGCGGGACCTACAATGAGCAGTACTTC
many,TRBD1,TRBJ2-7,TRBV4-1,CASSHTGTGRYEQYF,TGCGCCAGCAGCCACACCGGGACAGGGCGATACGAGCAGTACTTC
few,TRBD2,TRBJ2-1,TRBV6-4,CASSYRRAGYNEQFF,TGTGCCAGCAGTTATCGGCGAGCGGGGTACAATGAGCAGTTCTTC
few,TRBD1,TRBJ2-3,TRBV11-1,CASSAQGARTDTQYF,TGTGCCAGCAGCGCCCAGGGGGCGCGGACAGATACGCAGTATTTT
-,-,TRBJ1-2,TRBV12-3/TRBV12-4,CANSFWSSGYTF,TGTGCCAACAGTTTCTGGTCTAGCGGCTACACCTTC
-,-,TRBJ2-7,TRBV6-5,CASSKGGALSYEQYF,TGTGCCAGCAGTAAAGGCGGCGCCCTCTCCTACGAGCAGTACTTC
-,TRBD1,TRBJ1-4,TRBV10-3,CAISVTGGLGEKLFF,TGTGCCATCAGTGTAACAGGGGGCCTTGGTGAAAAACTGTTTTTT
once,TRBD1,TRBJ2-1,TRBV20-1,CSANPGQRSSYNEQFF,TGCAGTGCGAATCCGGGACAGAGAAGCTCCTACAATGAGCAGTTCTTC
-,-,TRBJ1-2,TRBV20-1,CSARDMGGEGYTF,TGCAGTGCTAGAGATATGGGGGGCGAAGGCTACACCTTC
many,-,TRBJ2-1,TRBV7-9,CASSVRTTGVGNNEQFF,TGTGCCAGCAGCGTGAGAACTACAGGAGTTGGGAACAATGAGCAGTTCTTC
-,TRBD2,TRBJ2-1,TRBV3-1,CASSQAREGYNEQFF,TGTGCCAGCAGCCAAGCGCGGGAGGGCTACAATGAGCAGTTCTTC
-,-,TRBJ2-7,TRBV12-3/TRBV12-4,CASSFTGSPYEQYF,TGTGCCAGCAGTTTTACAGGGAGCCCCTACGAGCAGTACTTC
-,TRBD2,TRBJ2-3,TRBV4-2,CASSLGTSGTSTDTQYF,TGTGCCAGCAGCCTAGGGACTAGCGGGACTAGCACAGATACGCAGTATTTT
-,TRBD2,TRBJ2-5,TRBV20-1,CSARQAGGQKETQYF,TGCAGTGCTAGACAAGCGGGAGGCCAGAAAGAGACCCAGTACTTC
-,-,TRBJ1-1,TRBV5-1,CASSLATGGGTEAFF,TGCGCCAGCAGCTTGGCGACAGGTGGTGGTACTGAAGCTTTCTTT
-,-,TRBJ2-3,TRBV11-2,CASSLAQDATDTQYF,TGTGCCAGCAGCTTAGCACAGGATGCCACAGATACGCAGTATTTT
few,-,TRBJ2-7,TRBV3-1,CASSQVSGIGEQYF,TGTGCCAGCAGCCAAGTTTCGGGAATCGGCGAGCAGTACTTC
few,TRBD1,TRBJ1-4,TRBV28,CASSLLPGTGNEKLFF,TGTGCCAGCAGTTTACTCCCCGGGACAGGAAATGAAAAACTGTTTTTT
few,-,TRBJ1-6,TRBV28,CASSLLPDSNSPLHF,TGTGCCAGCAGTTTATTACCGGACAGTAATTCACCCCTCCACTTT
many,TRBD2,TRBJ2-3,TRBV6-5,CASKVAGGTDTQYF,TGTGCCAGCAAGGTCGCGGGGGGCACAGATACGCAGTATTTT
few,TRBD1,TRBJ2-3,TRBV5-1,CASSLALRGRLTDTQYF,TGCGCCAGCAGCTTGGCGCTTAGGGGGCGACTCACAGATACGCAGTATTTT
few,-,TRBJ2-2,TRBV5-1,CASSSSGLRTGGELFF,TGCGCCAGCAGCTCTTCGGGACTCCGAACGGGAGGGGAGCTGTTTTTT
many,TRBD2,TRBJ2-3,TRBV12-3/TRBV12-4,CASSFPGGPVTQYF,TGTGCCAGCAGTTTTCCGGGGGGGCCGGTTACGCAGTATTTT
-,TRBD2,TRBJ2-7,TRBV29-1,CSVDSTSGGSYEQYF,TGCAGCGTTGACTCGACTAGCGGGGGGTCCTACGAGCAGTACTTC
many,-,TRBJ2-5,TRBV7-2,CASSYRHAQGETQYF,TGTGCCAGCAGCTATCGACACGCTCAGGGGGAGACCCAGTACTTC
-,-,TRBJ2-5,TRBV6-6,CASSYSGRYPQETQYF,TGTGCCAGCAGTTACTCAGGTCGCTACCCCCAAGAGACCCAGTACTTC
many,-,TRBJ2-7,TRBV11-1,CASSSRTAGYEQYF,TGTGCCAGCAGCTCGAGGACAGCTGGCTACGAGCAGTACTTC
-,-,TRBJ2-7,TRBV27,CAGSSNNYEQYF,TGTGCCGGCAGTTCTAACAACTACGAGCAGTACTTC
-,-,TRBJ2-3,TRBV20-1,CSGLGSTDTQYF,TGCAGTGGACTAGGAAGCACAGATACGCAGTATTTT
-,-,TRBJ2-1,TRBV7-2,CASSLPTGVRTYNEQFF,TGTGCCAGCAGCCTCCCCACGGGGGTCCGGACCTACAATGAGCAGTTCTTC
-,-,TRBJ1-4,TRBV20-1,CSASGSTATNEKLFF,TGCAGTGCTAGTGGGTCGACAGCAACTAATGAAAAACTGTTTTTT
many,-,TRBJ1-5,TRBV4-1,CASSQDRGLKPQHF,TGCGCCAGCAGCCAAGATCGGGGTTTGAAGCCCCAGCATTTT
once,-,TRBJ1-2,TRBV7-8,CASSSHGNFYGYTF,TGTGCCAGCAGCTCACACGGGAACTTCTATGGCTACACCTTC
few,-,TRBJ1-1,TRBV20-1,CSARDSLREAFF,TGCAGTGCTAGGGACTCTCTTAGAGAAGCTTTCTTT
-,TRBD1,TRBJ1-5,TRBV4-3,CASSHDTGGGQPQHF,TGCGCCAGCAGCCATGACACAGGGGGCGGACAGCCCCAGCATTTT
-,-,TRBJ2-6,TRBV20-1,CSAGRQAGANVLTF,TGCAGTGCAGGCCGGCAGGCTGGGGCCAACGTCCTGACTTTC
many,TRBD1,TRBJ2-4,TRBV5-1,CASSYDREKNIQYF,TGCGCCAGCAGCTACGACAGGGAAAAAAACATTCAGTACTTC
-,TRBD2,TRBJ2-3,TRBV5-6,CASSFLAGDTDTQYF,TGTGCCAGCAGCTTCTTAGCGGGGGACACAGATACGCAGTATTTT
-,-,TRBJ2-4,TRBV4-2,CASSQEPLENIQYF,TGTGCCAGCAGCCAAGAACCCCTTGAAAACATTCAGTACTTC
-,-,TRBJ2-7,TRBV28,CASKREFYEQYF,TGTGCCAGCAAGAGGGAGTTCTACGAGCAGTACTTC
many,-,TRBJ2-3,TRBV7-2,CASSLDGAGADTQYF,TGTGCCAGCAGCCTGGATGGAGCTGGGGCAGATACGCAGTATTTT
many,TRBD1,TRBJ2-3,TRBV7-3,CASGQGAGTDTQYF,TGTGCCAGCGGTCAGGGGGCTGGCACAGATACGCAGTATTTT
-,TRBD1,TRBJ1-2,TRBV3-1,CASSLLTGGTYGYTF,TGTGCCAGCAGCCTACTCACAGGGGGGACCTATGGCTACACCTTC
-,TRBD1,TRBJ2-7,TRBV7-2,CASSSDRGSTYEQYF,TGTGCCAGCAGTTCGGACAGGGGGTCTACCTACGAGCAGTACTTC
once,TRBD2,TRBJ2-1,TRBV7-2,CASSAYVGGMFF,TGTGCCAGCAGCGCGTACGTCGGGGGGATGTTCTTC
few,-,TRBJ1-5,TRBV18,CASLIHSNQPQHF,TGTGCCAGCTTAATCCACAGCAATCAGCCCCAGCATTTT
-,TRBD2,TRBJ2-3,TRBV28,CASSFASSGGYTPDTQYF,TGTGCCAGCAGTTTTGCGTCTAGCGGGGGGTATACCCCAGATACGCAGTATTTT
once,TRBD2,TRBJ2-5,TRBV20-1,CSARDYGETQYF,TGCAGTGCCAGGGACTATGGGGAGACCCAGTACTTC
few,TRBD1,TRBJ1-1,TRBV5-1,CASSLGQGAVTEAFF,TGCGCCAGCAGCTTGGGACAGGGGGCGGTCACTGAAGCTTTCTTT
-,TRBD1,TRBJ1-4,TRBV28,CASSRDRDHEKLFF,TGTGCCAGCAGTCGGGACAGGGACCATGAAAAACTGTTTTTT